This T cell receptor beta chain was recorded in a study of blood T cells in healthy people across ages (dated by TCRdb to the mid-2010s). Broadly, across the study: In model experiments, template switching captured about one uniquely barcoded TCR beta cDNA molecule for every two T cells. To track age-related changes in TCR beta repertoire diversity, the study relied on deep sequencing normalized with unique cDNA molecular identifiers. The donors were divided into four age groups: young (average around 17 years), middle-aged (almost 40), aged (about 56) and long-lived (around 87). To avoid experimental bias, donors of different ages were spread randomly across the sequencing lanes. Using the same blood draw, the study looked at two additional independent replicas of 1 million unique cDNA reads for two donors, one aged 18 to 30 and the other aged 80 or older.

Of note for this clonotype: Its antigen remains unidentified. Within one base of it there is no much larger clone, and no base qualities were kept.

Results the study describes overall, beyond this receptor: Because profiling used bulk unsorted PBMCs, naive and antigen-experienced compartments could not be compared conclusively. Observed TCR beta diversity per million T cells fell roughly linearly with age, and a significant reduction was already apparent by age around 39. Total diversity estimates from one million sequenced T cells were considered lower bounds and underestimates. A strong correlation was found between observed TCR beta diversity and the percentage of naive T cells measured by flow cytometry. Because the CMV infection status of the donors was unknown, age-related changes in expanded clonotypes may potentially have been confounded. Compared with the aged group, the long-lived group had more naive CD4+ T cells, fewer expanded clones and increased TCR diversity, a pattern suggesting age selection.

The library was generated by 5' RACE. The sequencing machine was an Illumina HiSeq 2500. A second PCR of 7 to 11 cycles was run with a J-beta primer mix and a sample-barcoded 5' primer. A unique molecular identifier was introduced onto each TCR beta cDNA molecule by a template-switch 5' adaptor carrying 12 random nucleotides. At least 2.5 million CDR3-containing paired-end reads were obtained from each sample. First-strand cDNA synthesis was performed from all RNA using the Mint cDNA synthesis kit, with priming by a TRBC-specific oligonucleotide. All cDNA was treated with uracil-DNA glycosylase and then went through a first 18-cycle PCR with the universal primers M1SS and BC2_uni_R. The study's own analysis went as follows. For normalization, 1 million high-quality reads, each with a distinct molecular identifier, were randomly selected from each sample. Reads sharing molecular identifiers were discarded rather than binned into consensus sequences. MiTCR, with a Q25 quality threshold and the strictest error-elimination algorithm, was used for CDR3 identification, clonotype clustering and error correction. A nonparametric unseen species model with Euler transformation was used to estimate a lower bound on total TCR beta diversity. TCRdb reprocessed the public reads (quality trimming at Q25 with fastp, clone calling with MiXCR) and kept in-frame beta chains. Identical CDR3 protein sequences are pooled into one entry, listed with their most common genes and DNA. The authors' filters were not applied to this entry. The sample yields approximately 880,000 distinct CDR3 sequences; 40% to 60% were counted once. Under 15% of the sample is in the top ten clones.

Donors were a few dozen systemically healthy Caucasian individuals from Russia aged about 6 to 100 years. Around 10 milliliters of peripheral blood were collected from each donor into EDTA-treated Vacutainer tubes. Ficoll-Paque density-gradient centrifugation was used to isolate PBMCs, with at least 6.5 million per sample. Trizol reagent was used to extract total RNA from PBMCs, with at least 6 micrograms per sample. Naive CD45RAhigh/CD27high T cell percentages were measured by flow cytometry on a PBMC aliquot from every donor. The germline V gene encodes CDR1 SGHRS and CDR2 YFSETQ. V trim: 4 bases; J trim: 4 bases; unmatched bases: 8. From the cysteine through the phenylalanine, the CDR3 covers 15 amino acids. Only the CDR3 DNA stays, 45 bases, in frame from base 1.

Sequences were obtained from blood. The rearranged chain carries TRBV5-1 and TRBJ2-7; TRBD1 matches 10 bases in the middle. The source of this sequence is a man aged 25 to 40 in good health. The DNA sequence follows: TGCGCCAGCAGCCCGCACCGGGACAGGGGTTACGAGCAGTACTTC. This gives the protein CASSPHRDRGYEQYF.